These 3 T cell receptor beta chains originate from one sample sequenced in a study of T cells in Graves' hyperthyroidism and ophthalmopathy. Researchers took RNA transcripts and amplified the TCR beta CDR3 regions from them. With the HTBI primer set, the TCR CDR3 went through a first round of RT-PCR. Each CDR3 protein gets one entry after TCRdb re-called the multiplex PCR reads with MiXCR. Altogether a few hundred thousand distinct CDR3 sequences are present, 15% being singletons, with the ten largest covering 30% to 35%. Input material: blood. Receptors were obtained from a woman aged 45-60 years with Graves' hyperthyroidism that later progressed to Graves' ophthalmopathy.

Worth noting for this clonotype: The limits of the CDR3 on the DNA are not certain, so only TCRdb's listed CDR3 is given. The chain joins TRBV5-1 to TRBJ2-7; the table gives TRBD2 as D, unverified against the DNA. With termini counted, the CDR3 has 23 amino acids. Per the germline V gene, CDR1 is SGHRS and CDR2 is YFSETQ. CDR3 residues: CASSFYICSARDLGTSGTYEQYF.

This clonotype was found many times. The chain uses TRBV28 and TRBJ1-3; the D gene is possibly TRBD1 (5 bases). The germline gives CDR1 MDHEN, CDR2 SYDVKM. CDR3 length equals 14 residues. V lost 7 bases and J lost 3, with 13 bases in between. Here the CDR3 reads CASTSWGYGNTIYF. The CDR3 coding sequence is TGTGCCAGCACCTCCTGGGGGTATGGAAACACCATATATTTT. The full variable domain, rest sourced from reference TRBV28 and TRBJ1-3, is DVKVTQSSRYLVKRTGEKVFLECVQDMDHENMFWYRQDPGLGLRLIYFSYDVKMKEKGDIPEGYSVSREKKERFSLILESASTNQTSMYLCASTSWGYGNTIYFGEGSWLTVV.

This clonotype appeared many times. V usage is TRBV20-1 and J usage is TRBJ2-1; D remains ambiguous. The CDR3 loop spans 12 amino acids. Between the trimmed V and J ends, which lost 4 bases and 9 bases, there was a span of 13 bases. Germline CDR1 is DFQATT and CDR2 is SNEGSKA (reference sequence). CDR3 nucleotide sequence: TGCAGTGCTACCTCGGACCTCTTTGAGCAGTTCTTC. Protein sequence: CSATSDLFEQFF.